This record concerns one T cell receptor (beta chain) sequence. Only a few counts were recorded for this clonotype. Its antigen remains unidentified. No much larger clonotype is one base removed from it; base qualities were not supplied. Library construction relied on 5' RACE. The instrument was an Illumina HiSeq 2500. A second PCR of roughly 7 to 12 cycles was run with a J-beta primer mix and a sample-barcoded 5' primer. A template-switch 5' adaptor carrying 12 random nucleotides introduced a unique molecular identifier onto each TCR beta cDNA molecule. Each sample yielded at least 3 million CDR3-containing paired-end reads. All of the RNA was converted into first-strand cDNA using the Mint cDNA synthesis kit, with a TRBC-specific oligonucleotide serving as the primer. Following uracil-DNA glycosylase treatment, a first 18-cycle PCR with universal primers M1SS and BC2_uni_R was performed on all cDNA. In the source study's methods: Each sample was normalized by randomly selecting 1 million high-quality reads, each carrying a distinct molecular identifier. Instead of being binned into consensus sequences, reads with shared molecular identifiers were discarded. CDR3 identification, clonotype clustering and error correction used MiTCR with a Q25 quality threshold and the strictest error-elimination algorithm. A nonparametric unseen species model with Euler transformation was used to estimate lower-bound total TCR beta diversity. In TCRdb, the public reads were trimmed at Q25 with fastp and aligned with MiXCR, with productive beta chains retained. Every entry covers one CDR3 protein and lists the most common genes and DNA from its rows. For this entry, the V and J calls and clone size follow TCRdb and not the study's own pipeline. The sample table shows about 400,000 distinct CDR3 sequences, and roughly half are seen once. The ten top clones hold around 49% of the sample.

Systemically healthy Caucasian individuals from Russia, about 38 in total and aged roughly 6 to 100 years, were included as donors. Each donor gave approximately 9.3 milliliters of peripheral blood, collected into EDTA-treated Vacutainer tubes. PBMCs were isolated by Ficoll-Paque density-gradient centrifugation, with at least 6.5 million obtained per sample. Trizol reagent was used to extract total RNA from PBMCs, with at least 6 micrograms per sample. For every donor, flow cytometry on a PBMC aliquot measured the percentage of naive CD45RAhigh/CD27high T cells. Trimmed from V: 6 bases; trimmed from J: 7 bases; junction bases lacking a gene match: 9. The germline V gene (reference sequence) provides CDR1 MNHEY and CDR2 SMNVEV. There are 14 amino acids in the CDR3, from cysteine to phenylalanine inclusive. The kept DNA is CDR3 alone, 42 bases in frame from the first base. This sample is part of a study of blood T cells in healthy people across ages (dated by TCRdb to between 2014 and 2016). As for the study more broadly: In model experiments, template switching captured roughly one uniquely barcoded TCR beta cDNA molecule for every two T cells. Using deep sequencing normalized with unique cDNA molecular identifiers, the study measured how TCR beta repertoire diversity changes with age. Four age groups were formed from the donors: young (average 16 years), middle-aged (just under 40), aged (roughly 58) and long-lived (about 75). To avoid experimental bias, donors of different ages were distributed randomly across sequencing lanes. The study analyzed two additional independent replicas of 1 million unique cDNA reads from the same blood draw for two donors, one aged 18 to 30 and one aged 80 or older. Results and caveats for the whole study, not just this receptor: Compared with the aged group, the long-lived group had more naive CD4+ T cells, fewer expanded clones and increased TCR diversity, suggesting age selection. A strong correlation was found between observed TCR beta diversity and the percentage of naive T cells measured by flow cytometry. Observed TCR beta diversity per million T cells fell roughly linearly with age, and a significant reduction was already apparent by age approximately 41. Since profiling was done on bulk unsorted PBMCs, naive and antigen-experienced compartments could not be conclusively compared. Donor CMV infection status was unknown, potentially confounding age-related changes in expanded clonotypes. Estimates of total diversity based on one million sequenced T cells were considered lower bounds and underestimates.

The sequence was collected from a man aged 60 to 69 in good health. This chain is built from TRBV27 and TRBJ2-7, with 10 bases aligning to TRBD2. The sample comprised blood. The CDR3 in this case is CASSLAGVTGEQYF. The DNA reads TGTGCCAGCAGCCTAGCGGGAGTAACGGGAGAGCAGTACTTC.